These 3 T cell receptor beta chains came from one sample sequenced in a study of blood T cell repertoires in COVID-19. The protocol was immunoSEQ multiplex PCR, while the TCRdb copy is restricted to in-frame clones and leaves out a portion. The sample includes over 130,000 clones, about 88% of them seen just once. The source material was peripheral blood. These receptors all stem from a human donor with COVID-19, enrolled during active disease. The donor label of this sample is uncertain.

The rearrangement uses TRBV6-1 and TRBJ1-1; 10 bases fit TRBD1. After removal of 0 bases from V and 6 bases from J, the junction contained 7 bases not matched to a gene. Germline CDR1 MNHNS, CDR2 SASEGT. The CDR3 contains 16 residues. The CDR3 loop is CASSEAPGQGTAEAFF. The CDR3 DNA reads TGTGCCAGCAGTGAAGCGCCGGGACAGGGGACCGCTGAAGCTTTCTTT.

This clone was seen only once. This chain links TRBV19 with TRBJ2-1; 11 positions agree with TRBD2. Looked up from germline, CDR1 is LNHDA and CDR2 is SQIVND (reference sequence). V lost 4 bases, J lost 5 bases, and 10 bases stayed unmatched. The CDR3 consists of 17 residues. CDR3 protein: CASSTSLAGDLHNEQFF. CDR3 sequence (DNA): TGTGCCAGTAGTACTTCACTAGCGGGGGACCTCCACAATGAGCAGTTCTTC. The full variable domain, its missing parts supplied by reference TRBV19 and TRBJ2-1, is DGGITQSPKYLFRKEGQNVTLSCEQNLNHDAMYWYRQDPGQGLRLIYYSQIVNDFQKGDIAEGYSVSREKKESFPLTVTSAQKNPTAFYLCASSTSLAGDLHNEQFFGPGTRLTVL.

V is TRBV19 and J is TRBJ1-3; D not certain. The CDR3 runs to 14 residues. V was trimmed by 3 bases and J by 3 bases, leaving 9 bases between them. Germline V gene lookup returns CDR1 LNHDA and CDR2 SQIVND (reference sequence). The CDR3 DNA reads as TGTGCCAGTAGTATGCCCGGGGATGGAAACACCATATATTTT. It translates to CASSMPGDGNTIYF. Filled out from reference TRBV19 and TRBJ1-3, the complete variable domain reads DGGITQSPKYLFRKEGQNVTLSCEQNLNHDAMYWYRQDPGQGLRLIYYSQIVNDFQKGDIAEGYSVSREKKESFPLTVTSAQKNPTAFYLCASSMPGDGNTIYFGEGSWLTVV.